Below, 5 T cell receptor beta chains from the same sample are listed, as sequenced in a study of Ad26.COV2.S vaccination and SARS-CoV-2 variants. Treatment meaning: some 19 received Ad26.COV2.S at low or high dose, single or two shots; roughly five received placebo; per-sample allocation not given. Samples came from day 63 after the first vaccine or placebo injection. The assay was immunoSEQ multiplex PCR, and TCRdb's table has in-frame clones only and misses some. The sample carries 360,000 or so clones, around 91% recorded once. Sequencing used peripheral blood, obtained in a trial of Ad26.COV2.S vaccine versus placebo. These receptors were obtained from a person aged 18-65 years who received the Ad26.COV2.S COVID-19 vaccine or a placebo.

This rearrangement joins TRBV2 to TRBJ2-3; D gene uncertain. The CDR3 extends over 14 amino acids. CDR1 is SNHLY, CDR2 FYNNEI, per germline. The germline V and J ends were trimmed by 7 bases and 2 bases, with 13 bases remaining between them. The CDR3 region has the DNA TGTGCCAGCAAGGCTACGCAACCCACAGATACGCAGTATTTT. It encodes CASKATQPTDTQYF.

The chain combines TRBV29-1 with TRBJ1-6; D might be TRBD1 (5 bases). In germline, CDR1 is SQVTM, CDR2 ANQGSEA. The CDR3 runs 13 residues. Here the CDR3 reads CILEAGKNSPLHF. CDR3 DNA sequence: TGCATCCTGGAAGCAGGGAAGAATTCACCCCTCCACTTT.

This clone appeared a single time. V gene TRBV27 combines with J gene TRBJ2-1; 9 bases map to TRBD2. Per germline, CDR1 MNHEY and CDR2 SMNVEV (reference sequence). J gave up 9 bases and V 6 bases, and 15 bases lay outside the gene matches. The CDR3 is 16 residues long. As DNA, the CDR3 is TGTGCCAGCAGGGGTGGGGGGAGCGGGAGGAGATTTGAGCAGTTCTTC. It specifies CASRGGGSGRRFEQFF.

This sequence joins TRBV9 and TRBJ2-1; D unresolved. V lost 0 bases, J lost 2 bases, and 9 bases lay in between. Germline lookup yields CDR1 SGDLS and CDR2 YYNGEE. The CDR3 length is 15 residues. CDR3 loop: CASSVEELAYNEQFF. The DNA of the CDR3 is TGTGCCAGCAGCGTAGAGGAGCTCGCCTACAATGAGCAGTTCTTC.

In this sample, this clone turned up once. The V and J genes are TRBV3-1 (or the pseudogene TRBV3-2) and TRBJ2-1; the D gene is possibly TRBD1 (6 bases). This CDR3 has 15 residues. V lost 1 base and J 2 bases, leaving 9 bases between the germline ends. Germline V gives CDR1 LGHDT, CDR2 YNNKEL (reference sequence). CDR3 loop: CASSQVGAAYNEQFF. The DNA of the CDR3 is TGTGCCAGCAGCCAAGTGGGGGCAGCCTACAATGAGCAGTTCTTC.